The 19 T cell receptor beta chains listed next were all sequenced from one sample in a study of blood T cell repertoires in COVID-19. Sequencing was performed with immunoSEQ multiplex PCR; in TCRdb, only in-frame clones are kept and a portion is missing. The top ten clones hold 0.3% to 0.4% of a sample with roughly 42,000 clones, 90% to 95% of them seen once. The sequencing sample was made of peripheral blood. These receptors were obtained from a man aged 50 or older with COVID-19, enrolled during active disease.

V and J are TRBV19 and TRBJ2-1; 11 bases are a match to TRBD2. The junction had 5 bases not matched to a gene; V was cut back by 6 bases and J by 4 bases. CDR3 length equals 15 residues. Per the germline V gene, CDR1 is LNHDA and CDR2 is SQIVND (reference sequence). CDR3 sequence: CASSLGTSGYNEQFF. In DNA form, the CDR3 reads TGTGCCAGTAGCCTAGGGACTAGCGGATACAATGAGCAGTTCTTC.

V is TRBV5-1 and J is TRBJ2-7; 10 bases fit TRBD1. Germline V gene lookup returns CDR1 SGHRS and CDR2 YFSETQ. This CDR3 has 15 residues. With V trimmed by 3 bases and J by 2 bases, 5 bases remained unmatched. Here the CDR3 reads CASSWDRGQTYEQYF. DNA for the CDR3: TGCGCCAGCAGCTGGGACAGGGGACAAACCTACGAGCAGTACTTC.

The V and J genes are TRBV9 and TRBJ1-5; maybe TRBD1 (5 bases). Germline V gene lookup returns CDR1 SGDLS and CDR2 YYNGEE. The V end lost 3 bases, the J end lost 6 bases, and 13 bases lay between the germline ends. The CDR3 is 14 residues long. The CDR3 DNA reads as TGTGCCAGCAGCGAGGGGTCCTGGGGTCAGCCCCAGCATTTT. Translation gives CASSEGSWGQPQHF.

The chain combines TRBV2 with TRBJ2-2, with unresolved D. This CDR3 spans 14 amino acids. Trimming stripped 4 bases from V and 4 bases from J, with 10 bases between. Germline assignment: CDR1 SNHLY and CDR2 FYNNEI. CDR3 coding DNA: TGTGCCAGCAGTGCCCAGAGAGGCACCGGGGAGCTGTTTTTT. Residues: CASSAQRGTGELFF.

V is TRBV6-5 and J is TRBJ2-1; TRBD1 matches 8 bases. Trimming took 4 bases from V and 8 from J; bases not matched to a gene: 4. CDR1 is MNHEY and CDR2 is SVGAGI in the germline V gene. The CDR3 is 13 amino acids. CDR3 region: CASSSQGVDEQFF. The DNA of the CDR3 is TGTGCCAGCAGTTCACAGGGGGTAGATGAGCAGTTCTTC.

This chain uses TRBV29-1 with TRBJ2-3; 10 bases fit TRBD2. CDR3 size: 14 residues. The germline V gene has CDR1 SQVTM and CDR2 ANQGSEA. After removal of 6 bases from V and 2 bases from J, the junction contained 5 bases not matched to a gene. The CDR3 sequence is CSVGGLAATDTQYF. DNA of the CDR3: TGCAGCGTCGGCGGACTAGCGGCCACAGATACGCAGTATTTT.

CDR3 sequence (DNA): TGTGCCAGCAGTCTAGCGACAGGGGCCTCCACAGATACGCAGTATTTT. It yields the protein CASSLATGASTDTQYF. V gene TRBV2 combines with J gene TRBJ2-3, with 8 bases fitting TRBD1. Losses at the gene ends were 5 bases for V and 2 bases for J; bases not matched to a gene: 9. In germline, CDR1 is SNHLY, CDR2 FYNNEI. CDR3 length equals 16 residues.

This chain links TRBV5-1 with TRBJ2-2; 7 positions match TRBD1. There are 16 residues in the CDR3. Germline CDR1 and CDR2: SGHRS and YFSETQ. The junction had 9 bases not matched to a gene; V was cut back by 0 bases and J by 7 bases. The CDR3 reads CASSLEEGANFGELFF. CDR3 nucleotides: TGCGCCAGCAGCTTGGAAGAGGGGGCGAATTTCGGGGAGCTGTTTTTT.

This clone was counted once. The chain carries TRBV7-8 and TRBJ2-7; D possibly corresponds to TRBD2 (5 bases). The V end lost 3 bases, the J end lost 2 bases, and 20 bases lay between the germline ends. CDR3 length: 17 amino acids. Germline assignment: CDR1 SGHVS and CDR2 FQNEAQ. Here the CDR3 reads CASSFGRFRDHPYEQYF. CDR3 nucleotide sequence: TGTGCCAGCAGCTTTGGGCGGTTTCGGGATCACCCCTACGAGCAGTACTTC. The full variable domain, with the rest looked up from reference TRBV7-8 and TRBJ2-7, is GAGVSQSPRYKVAKRGQDVALRCDPISGHVSLFWYQQALGQGPEFLTYFQNEAQLDKSGLPSDRFFAERPEGSVSTLKIQRTQQEDSAVYLCASSFGRFRDHPYEQYFGPGTRLTVT.

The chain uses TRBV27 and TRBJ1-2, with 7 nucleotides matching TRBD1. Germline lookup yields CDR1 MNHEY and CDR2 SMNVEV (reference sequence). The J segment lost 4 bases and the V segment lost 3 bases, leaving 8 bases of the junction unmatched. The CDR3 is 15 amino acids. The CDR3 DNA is TGTGCCAGCAGTTTGACAGGGTCCTTAGGCTATGGCTACACCTTC. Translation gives CASSLTGSLGYGYTF.

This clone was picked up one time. The CDR3 DNA reads TGTGCCAGCAGTTTATGGCCTTATAATTCACCCCTCCACTTT. It codes for CASSLWPYNSPLHF. The rearrangement links TRBV27 to TRBJ1-6; no clear D gene. Trimming cost V 1 base and J 4 bases, with 5 bases left between them. This CDR3 spans 14 amino acids. Germline CDR1 MNHEY, CDR2 SMNVEV (reference sequence).

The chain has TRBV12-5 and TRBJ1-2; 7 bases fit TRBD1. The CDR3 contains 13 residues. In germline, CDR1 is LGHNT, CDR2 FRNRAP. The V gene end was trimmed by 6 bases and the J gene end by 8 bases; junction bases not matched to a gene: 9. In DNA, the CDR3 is TGTGCTAGTGGCCCCGACAGGGAGAGAGGCTACACCTTC. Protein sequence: CASGPDRERGYTF.

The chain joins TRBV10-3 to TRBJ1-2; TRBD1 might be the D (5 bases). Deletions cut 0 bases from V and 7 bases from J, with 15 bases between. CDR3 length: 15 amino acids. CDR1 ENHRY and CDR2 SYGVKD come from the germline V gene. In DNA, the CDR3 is TGTGCCATCAGTGAGTCGGGCAGGGCGGGAAGTGGCTACACCTTC. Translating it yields CAISESGRAGSGYTF.

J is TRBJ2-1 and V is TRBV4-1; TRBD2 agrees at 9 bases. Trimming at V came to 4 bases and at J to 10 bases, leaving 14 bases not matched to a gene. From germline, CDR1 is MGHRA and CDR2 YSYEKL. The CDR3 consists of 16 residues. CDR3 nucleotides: TGCGCCAGCAGCCTAGGCCCGACTAGCGGTCTAAGGGAGCAGTTCTTC. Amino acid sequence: CASSLGPTSGLREQFF.

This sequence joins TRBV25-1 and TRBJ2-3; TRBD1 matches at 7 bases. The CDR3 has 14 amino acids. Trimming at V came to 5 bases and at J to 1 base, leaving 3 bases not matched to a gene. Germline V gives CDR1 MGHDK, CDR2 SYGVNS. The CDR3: CASSLGGGTDTQYF. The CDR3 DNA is TGTGCCAGCAGTTTAGGGGGCGGCACAGATACGCAGTATTTT.

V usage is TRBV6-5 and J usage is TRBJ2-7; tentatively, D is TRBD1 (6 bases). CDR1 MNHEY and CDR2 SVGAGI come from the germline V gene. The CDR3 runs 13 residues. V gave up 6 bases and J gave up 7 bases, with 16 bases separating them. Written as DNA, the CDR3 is TGTGCCAGCAGCCCACGACAGGACCGAGAGCAGTACTTC. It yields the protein CASSPRQDREQYF.

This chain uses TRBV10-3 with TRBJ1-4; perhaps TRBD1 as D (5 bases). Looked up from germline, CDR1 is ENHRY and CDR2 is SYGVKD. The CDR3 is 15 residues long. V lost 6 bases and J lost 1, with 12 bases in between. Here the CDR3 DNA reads TGTGCCATCAGCCCCGACAGAAGAACTAATGAAAAACTGTTTTTT. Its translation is CAISPDRRTNEKLFF.

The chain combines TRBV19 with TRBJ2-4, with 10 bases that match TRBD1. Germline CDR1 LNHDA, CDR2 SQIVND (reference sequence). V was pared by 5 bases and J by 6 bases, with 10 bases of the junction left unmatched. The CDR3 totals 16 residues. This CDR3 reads CASSARDRGWGNIQYF. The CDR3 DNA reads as TGTGCCAGTAGTGCCCGGGACAGGGGATGGGGAAACATTCAGTACTTC.

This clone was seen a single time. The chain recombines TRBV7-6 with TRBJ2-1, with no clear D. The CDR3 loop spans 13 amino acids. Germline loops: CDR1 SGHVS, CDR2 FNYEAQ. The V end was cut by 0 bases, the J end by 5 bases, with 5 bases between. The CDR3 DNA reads TGTGCCAGCAGCTTAGCCCGAGACAATGAGCAGTTCTTC. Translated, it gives CASSLARDNEQFF.